Below are 9 T cell receptor beta chains sequenced from a single sample in a study of T-cell memory formation after mild COVID-19 (dated by TCRdb to about 2021). Library preparation was by 5' RACE. Sequencing relied on an Illumina NovaSeq 6000. Through fastp at Q25 and MiXCR, TCRdb rebuilt clones from the public reads, retaining in-frame beta chains. CDR3 protein duplicates are merged, each entry listing the most common genes and DNA. This sample is represented by 100,000 to 120,000 distinct CDR3 sequences; 18% of them were singletons. The ten largest clones add up to around 5.1% of the sample. Sequenced input: PBMCs or a T cell subset sorted from them (not recorded which). Every receptor here comes from a young man who had mild COVID-19 (a few samples of this study predate the infection). The sample titles of this study are shuffled in the database, so cell type and time point are left out; the donor was told from shared clones.

This clonotype was picked up a small number of times. The chain carries TRBV6-2 or TRBV6-3 and TRBJ2-7; 9 nucleotides match TRBD1. The CDR3 is 14 residues long. Trimming cost V 5 bases and J 0 bases; bases outside gene matches: 2. In germline, CDR1 is MNHEY, CDR2 SVGEGT. CDR3 in DNA: TGTGCCAGCAGTAGACAGGGGGGCTCCTACGAGCAGTACGTC. Its translation is CASSRQGGSYEQYV.

This clonotype was recorded a few times. The chain uses TRBV12-3 or TRBV12-4 and TRBJ2-1, with D perhaps matching TRBD1 (6 bases). The CDR3 length is 14 residues. V was shortened by 5 bases and J by 2 bases, with 10 bases between the two germline ends. The CDR3 reads CASSLDRTYNEQFF. DNA of the CDR3: TGTGCCAGCAGTCTGGACAGAACCTACAATGAGCAGTTCTTC.

V usage is TRBV6-5 and J usage is TRBJ1-2; D remains unclear. Trimming took off 0 bases at V and 4 bases at J, with 12 bases between the two ends. CDR1 and CDR2 (germline): MNHEY, SVGAGI. This CDR3 has 15 amino acids. The CDR3 sequence is CASSYSGRPAYGYTF. The CDR3 DNA sequence: TGTGCCAGCAGTTACTCGGGCAGACCCGCCTATGGCTACACCTTC.

This clonotype was picked up a small number of times. This sequence joins TRBV5-1 and TRBJ2-1; TRBD1 or TRBD2 may be the D gene (5 bases each). Trimming took off 0 bases at V and 0 bases at J, with 10 bases between the two ends. Looked up from germline, CDR1 is SGHRS and CDR2 is YFSETQ. This CDR3 comprises 16 residues. CDR3 sequence reads: CASSLGWGNSYNEQFF. DNA for the CDR3: TGCGCCAGCAGCTTGGGGTGGGGGAACTCCTACAATGAGCAGTTCTTC.

This clonotype came up a few times. The CDR3 spells CASSFQGVGTGELFF. In nucleotides, the CDR3 is TGTGCCAGCAGCTTCCAGGGGGTGGGGACCGGGGAGCTGTTTTTT. The chain employs TRBV5-4 and TRBJ2-2; 7 bases fit TRBD1. CDR1 SGHNT and CDR2 YYREEE come from the germline V gene (reference sequence). The CDR3 covers 15 residues. V was clipped by 2 bases and J by 5 bases; unmatched bases: 6.

A few counts support this clonotype. V and J are TRBV5-1 and TRBJ2-5; D is perhaps TRBD2 (5 bases). Germline CDR1 reads SGHRS; CDR2 reads YFSETQ. The V end was cut by 7 bases, the J end by 1 base, with 11 bases between. This CDR3 comprises 13 residues. Here the CDR3 reads CASRWRSQETQYF. For the CDR3, the DNA is TGCGCCAGCCGGTGGAGGAGCCAAGAGACCCAGTACTTC.

This clonotype showed up just a few times. The chain recombines TRBV2 with TRBJ2-1; D gene unclear. Trimming took off 7 bases at V and 9 bases at J, with 10 bases between the two ends. CDR1 and CDR2 from the germline V gene are SNHLY and FYNNEI. The length of the CDR3 is 11 residues. The CDR3 loop reads CASMEMGEQFF. As DNA, the CDR3 is TGTGCCAGCATGGAGATGGGTGAGCAGTTCTTC.

The table lists this clonotype with a few counts. As DNA, the CDR3 is TGTGCCAGCAGCGTAATAAGCACAGATACGCAGTATTTT. Translating gives CASSVISTDTQYF. This chain joins TRBV9 and TRBJ2-3; D is unclear. V lost 1 base to trimming and J lost 0 bases, with 3 bases between them. The germline V gene encodes CDR1 SGDLS and CDR2 YYNGEE. The CDR3 sequence is 13 residues long.

The gene calls are TRBV12-3 or TRBV12-4 and TRBJ1-1; no reliable D call. CDR3 length: 15 residues. The ends were cut back, 2 bases at V and 0 bases at J, with 10 bases in the middle. The CDR3 is CASSLRQLLNTEAFF. The CDR3, as DNA: TGTGCCAGCAGTTTACGGCAGCTCTTGAACACTGAAGCTTTCTTT.